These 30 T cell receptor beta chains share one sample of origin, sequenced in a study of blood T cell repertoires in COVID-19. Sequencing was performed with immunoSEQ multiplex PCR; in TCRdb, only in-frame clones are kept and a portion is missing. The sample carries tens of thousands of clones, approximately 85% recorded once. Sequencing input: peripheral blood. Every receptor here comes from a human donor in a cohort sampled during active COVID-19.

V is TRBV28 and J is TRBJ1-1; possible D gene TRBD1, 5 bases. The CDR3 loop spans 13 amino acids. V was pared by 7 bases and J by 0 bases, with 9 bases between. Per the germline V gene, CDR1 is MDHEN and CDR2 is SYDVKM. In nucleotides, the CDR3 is TGTGCCAGCAAAACAGGAGTGAACACTGAAGCTTTCTTT. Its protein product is CASKTGVNTEAFF.

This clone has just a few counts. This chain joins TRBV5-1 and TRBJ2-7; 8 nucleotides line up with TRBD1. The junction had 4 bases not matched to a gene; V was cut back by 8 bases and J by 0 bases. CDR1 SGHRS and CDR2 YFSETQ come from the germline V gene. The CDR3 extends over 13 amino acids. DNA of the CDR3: TGCGCCAGTGGGACAGGCCGCTCCTACGAGCAGTACTTC. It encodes CASGTGRSYEQYF.

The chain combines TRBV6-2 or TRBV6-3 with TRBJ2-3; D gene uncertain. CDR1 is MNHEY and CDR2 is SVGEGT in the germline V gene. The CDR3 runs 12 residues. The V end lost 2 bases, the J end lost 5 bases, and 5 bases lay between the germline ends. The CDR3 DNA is TGTGCCAGCAGTTACCGAGAAGATACGCAGTATTTT. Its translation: CASSYREDTQYF.

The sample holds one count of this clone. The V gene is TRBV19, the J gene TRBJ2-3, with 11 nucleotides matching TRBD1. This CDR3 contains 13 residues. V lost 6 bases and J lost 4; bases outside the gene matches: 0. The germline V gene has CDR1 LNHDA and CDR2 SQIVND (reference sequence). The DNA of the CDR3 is TGTGCCAGTAGGGACAGGGGGCCAGATACGCAGTATTTT. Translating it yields CASRDRGPDTQYF. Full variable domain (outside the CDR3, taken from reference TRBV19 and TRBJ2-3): DGGITQSPKYLFRKEGQNVTLSCEQNLNHDAMYWYRQDPGQGLRLIYYSQIVNDFQKGDIAEGYSVSREKKESFPLTVTSAQKNPTAFYLCASRDRGPDTQYFGPGTRLTVL.

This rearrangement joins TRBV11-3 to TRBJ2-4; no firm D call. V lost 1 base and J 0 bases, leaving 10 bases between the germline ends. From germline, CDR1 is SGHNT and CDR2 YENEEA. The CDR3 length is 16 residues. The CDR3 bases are TGTGCCAGCAGCTTAGGCCACGGGTCAGCCAAAAACATTCAGTACTTC. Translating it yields CASSLGHGSAKNIQYF.

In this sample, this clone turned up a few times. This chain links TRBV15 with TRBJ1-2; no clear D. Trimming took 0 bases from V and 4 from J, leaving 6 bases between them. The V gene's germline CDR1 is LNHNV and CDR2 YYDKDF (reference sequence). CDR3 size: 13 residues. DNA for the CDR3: TGTGCCACCAGCAGAGAGAGCTTCTATGGCTACACCTTC. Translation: CATSRESFYGYTF.

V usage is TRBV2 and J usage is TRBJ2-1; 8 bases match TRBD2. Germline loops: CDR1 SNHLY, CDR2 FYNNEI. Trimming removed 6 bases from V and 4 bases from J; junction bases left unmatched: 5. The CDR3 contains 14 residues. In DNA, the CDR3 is TGTGCCAGCAGAGGGACTAGGAGGTACAATGAGCAGTTCTTC. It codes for CASRGTRRYNEQFF.

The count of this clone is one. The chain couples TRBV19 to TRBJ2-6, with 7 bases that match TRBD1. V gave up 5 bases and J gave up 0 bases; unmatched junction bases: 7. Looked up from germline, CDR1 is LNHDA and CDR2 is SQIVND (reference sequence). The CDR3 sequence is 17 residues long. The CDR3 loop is CASSPRTGLSGANVLTF. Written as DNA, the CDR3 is TGTGCCAGTAGTCCCCGGACAGGCCTCTCTGGGGCCAACGTCCTGACTTTC.

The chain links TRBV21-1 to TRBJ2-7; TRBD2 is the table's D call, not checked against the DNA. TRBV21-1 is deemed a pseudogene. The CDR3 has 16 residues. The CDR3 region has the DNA TGTGCCAGCAGAAGTCGCGGCGGGAGATCGCCCTACGAGCAGTACTTC. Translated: CASRSRGGRSPYEQYF.

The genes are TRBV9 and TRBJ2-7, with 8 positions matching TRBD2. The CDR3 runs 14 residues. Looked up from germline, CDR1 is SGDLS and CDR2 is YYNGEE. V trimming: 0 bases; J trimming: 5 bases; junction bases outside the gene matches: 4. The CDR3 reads CASSVGATSDEQYF. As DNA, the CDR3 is TGTGCCAGCAGCGTAGGAGCGACTAGCGACGAGCAGTACTTC.

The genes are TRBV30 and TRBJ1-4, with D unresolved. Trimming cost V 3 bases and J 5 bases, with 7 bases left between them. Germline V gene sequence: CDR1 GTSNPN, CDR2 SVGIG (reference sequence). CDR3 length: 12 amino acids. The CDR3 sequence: CAWSYLNEKLFF. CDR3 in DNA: TGTGCCTGGAGCTACCTGAATGAAAAACTGTTTTTT.

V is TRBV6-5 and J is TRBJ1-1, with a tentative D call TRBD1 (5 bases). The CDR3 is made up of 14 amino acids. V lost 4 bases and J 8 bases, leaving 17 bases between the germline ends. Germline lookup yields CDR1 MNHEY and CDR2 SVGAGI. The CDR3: CASSWTRRPNEAFF. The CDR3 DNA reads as TGTGCCAGCAGTTGGACAAGACGACCGAACGAAGCTTTCTTT.

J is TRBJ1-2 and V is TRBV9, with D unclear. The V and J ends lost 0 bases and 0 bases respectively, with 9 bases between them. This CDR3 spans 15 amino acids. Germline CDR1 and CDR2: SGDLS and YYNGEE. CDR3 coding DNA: TGTGCCAGCAGCGTAGTTGCAGGCCCTAACTATGGCTACACCTTC. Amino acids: CASSVVAGPNYGYTF.

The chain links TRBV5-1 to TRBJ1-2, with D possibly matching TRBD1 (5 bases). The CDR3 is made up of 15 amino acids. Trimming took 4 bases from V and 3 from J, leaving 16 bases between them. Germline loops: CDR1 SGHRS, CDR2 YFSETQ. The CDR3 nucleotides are TGCGCCAGCAGCACCGGACACGGGTCGGACTATGGCTACACCTTC. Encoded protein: CASSTGHGSDYGYTF.

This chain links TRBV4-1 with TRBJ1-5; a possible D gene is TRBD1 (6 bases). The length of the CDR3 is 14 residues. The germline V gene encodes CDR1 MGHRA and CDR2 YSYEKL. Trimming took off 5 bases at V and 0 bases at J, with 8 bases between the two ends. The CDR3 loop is CASSGTYSNQPQHF. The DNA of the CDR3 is TGCGCCAGCAGCGGGACATATAGCAATCAGCCCCAGCATTTT.

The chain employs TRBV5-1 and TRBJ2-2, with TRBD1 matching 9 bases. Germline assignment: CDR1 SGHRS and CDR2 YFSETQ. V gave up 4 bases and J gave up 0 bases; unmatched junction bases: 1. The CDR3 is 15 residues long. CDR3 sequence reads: CASSRQGANTGELFF. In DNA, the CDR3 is TGCGCCAGCAGCCGACAGGGGGCGAACACCGGGGAGCTGTTTTTT.

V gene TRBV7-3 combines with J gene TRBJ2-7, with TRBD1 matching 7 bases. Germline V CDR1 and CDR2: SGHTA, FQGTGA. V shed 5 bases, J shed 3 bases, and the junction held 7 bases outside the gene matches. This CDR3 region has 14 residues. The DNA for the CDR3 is TGTGCCAGCAGCCCGACAGGGTCGCACTACGAGCAGTACTTC. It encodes CASSPTGSHYEQYF.

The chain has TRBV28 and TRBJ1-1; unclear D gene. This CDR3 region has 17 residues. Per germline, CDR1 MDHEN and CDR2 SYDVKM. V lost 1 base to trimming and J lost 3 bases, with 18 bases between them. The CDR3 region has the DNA TGTGCCAGCAGTTTATCCCCGGCCAGGCCCTTTGACACTGAAGCTTTCTTT. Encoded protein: CASSLSPARPFDTEAFF.

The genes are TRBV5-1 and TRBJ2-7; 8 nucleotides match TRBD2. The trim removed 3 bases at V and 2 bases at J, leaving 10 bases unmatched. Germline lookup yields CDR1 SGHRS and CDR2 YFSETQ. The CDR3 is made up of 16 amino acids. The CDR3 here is CASSWARGGPTYEQYF. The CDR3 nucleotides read TGCGCCAGCAGCTGGGCCCGGGGGGGGCCAACCTACGAGCAGTACTTC.

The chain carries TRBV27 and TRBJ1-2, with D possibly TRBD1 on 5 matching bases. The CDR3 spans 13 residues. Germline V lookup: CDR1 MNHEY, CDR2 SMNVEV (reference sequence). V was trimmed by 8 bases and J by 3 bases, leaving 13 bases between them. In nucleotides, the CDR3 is TGTGCCAGCGGAAGACAGTCCCACTATGGCTACACCTTC. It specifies CASGRQSHYGYTF.

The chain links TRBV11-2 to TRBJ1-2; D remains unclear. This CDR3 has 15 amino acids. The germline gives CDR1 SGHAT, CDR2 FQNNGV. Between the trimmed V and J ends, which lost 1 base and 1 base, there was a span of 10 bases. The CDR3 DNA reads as TGTGCCAGCAGCTTAGTCGGTTCGTATAACTATGGCTACACCTTC. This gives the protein CASSLVGSYNYGYTF.

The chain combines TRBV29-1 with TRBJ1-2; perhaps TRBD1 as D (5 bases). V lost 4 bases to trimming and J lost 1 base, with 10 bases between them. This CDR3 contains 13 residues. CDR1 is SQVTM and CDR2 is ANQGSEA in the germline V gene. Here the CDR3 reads CSVAARGNYGYTF. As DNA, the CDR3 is TGCAGCGTTGCTGCTAGGGGTAACTATGGCTACACCTTC.

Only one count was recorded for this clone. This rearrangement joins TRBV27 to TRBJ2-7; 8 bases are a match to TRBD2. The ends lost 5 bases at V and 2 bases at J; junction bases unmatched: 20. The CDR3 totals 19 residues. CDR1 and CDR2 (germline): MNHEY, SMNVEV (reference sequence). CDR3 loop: CASSPPVSSGLWGPYEQYF. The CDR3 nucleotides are TGTGCCAGCAGTCCCCCGGTATCTAGCGGGCTCTGGGGCCCCTACGAGCAGTACTTC.

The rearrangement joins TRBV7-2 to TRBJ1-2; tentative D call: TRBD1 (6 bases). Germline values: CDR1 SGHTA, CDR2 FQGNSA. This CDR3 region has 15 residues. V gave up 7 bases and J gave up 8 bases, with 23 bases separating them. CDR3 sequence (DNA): TGTGCCAGCACCCAGAGTACAGGGCTCCTAGGAGGCTACACCTTC. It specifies CASTQSTGLLGGYTF.

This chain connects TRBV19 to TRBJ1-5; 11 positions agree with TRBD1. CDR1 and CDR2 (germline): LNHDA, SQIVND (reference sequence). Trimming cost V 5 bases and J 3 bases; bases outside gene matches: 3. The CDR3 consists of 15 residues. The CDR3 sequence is CASSGTGGSNQPQHF. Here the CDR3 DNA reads TGTGCCAGTAGTGGGACAGGGGGATCCAATCAGCCCCAGCATTTT. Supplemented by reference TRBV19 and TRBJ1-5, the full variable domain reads DGGITQSPKYLFRKEGQNVTLSCEQNLNHDAMYWYRQDPGQGLRLIYYSQIVNDFQKGDIAEGYSVSREKKESFPLTVTSAQKNPTAFYLCASSGTGGSNQPQHFGDGTRLSIL.

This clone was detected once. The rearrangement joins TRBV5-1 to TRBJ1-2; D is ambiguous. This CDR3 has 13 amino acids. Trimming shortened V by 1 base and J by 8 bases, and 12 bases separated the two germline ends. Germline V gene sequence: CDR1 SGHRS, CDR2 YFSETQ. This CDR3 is CASSLIGKNGYTF. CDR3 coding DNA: TGCGCCAGCAGCTTGATCGGGAAGAACGGCTACACCTTC.

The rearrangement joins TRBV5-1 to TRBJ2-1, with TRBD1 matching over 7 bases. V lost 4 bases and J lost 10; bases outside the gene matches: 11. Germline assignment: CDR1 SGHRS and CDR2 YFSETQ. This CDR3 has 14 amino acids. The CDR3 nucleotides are TGCGCCAGCAGCACCACCGGGACAGTCGGCGAGCAGTTCTTC. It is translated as CASSTTGTVGEQFF.

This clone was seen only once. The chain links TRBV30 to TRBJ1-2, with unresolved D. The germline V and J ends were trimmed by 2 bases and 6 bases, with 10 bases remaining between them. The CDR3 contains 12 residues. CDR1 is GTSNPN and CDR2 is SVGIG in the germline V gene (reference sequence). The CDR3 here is CAWSTSRNGYTF. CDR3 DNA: TGTGCCTGGAGTACCTCCAGGAATGGCTACACCTTC.

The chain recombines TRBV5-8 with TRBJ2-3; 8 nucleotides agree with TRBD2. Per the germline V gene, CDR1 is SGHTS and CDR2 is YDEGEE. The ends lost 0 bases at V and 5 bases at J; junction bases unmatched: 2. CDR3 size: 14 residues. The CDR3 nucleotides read TGTGCCAGCAGCTTGGCCGGGGGGGAAGATACGCAGTATTTT. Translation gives CASSLAGGEDTQYF.

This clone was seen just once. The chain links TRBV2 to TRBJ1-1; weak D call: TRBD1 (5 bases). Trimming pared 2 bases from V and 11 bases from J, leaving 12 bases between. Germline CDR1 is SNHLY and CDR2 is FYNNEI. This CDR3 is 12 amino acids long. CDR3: CASSERGRYAFF. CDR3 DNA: TGTGCCAGCAGTGAAAGGGGCAGATACGCTTTCTTT.